The T cell receptor beta chain described here comes from a study of CD8+CD57+ T cells in acquired aplastic anemia. Only a few counts were recorded for this clonotype. V lost 6 bases, J lost 5 bases, and 6 bases lay in between. Germline V gives CDR1 ENHRY, CDR2 SYGVKD. The CDR3 length is 11 residues. Genomic DNA was employed as the template in profiling TCR beta VDJ and CDR3. TCRdb itself ran the reads through MiXCR, one entry per CDR3 protein. The sample yields around 79,000 distinct CDR3 sequences, approximately 70% seen once. Patients chosen for sequencing had CD8+CD57+ cells that had expanded, as shown by flow cytometry.

The origin of this receptor is a human donor with aplastic anemia. The V gene is TRBV10-3, the J gene TRBJ2-3; D may be TRBD1 or TRBD2 (5 bases each). Sample: sorted CD4+, CD8+, or CD8+CD57+ T cells (not recorded which) from PBMCs. CDR3 bases: TGTGCCATCAGGGGGGTAGATACGCAGTATTTT. It yields the protein CAIRGVDTQYF.